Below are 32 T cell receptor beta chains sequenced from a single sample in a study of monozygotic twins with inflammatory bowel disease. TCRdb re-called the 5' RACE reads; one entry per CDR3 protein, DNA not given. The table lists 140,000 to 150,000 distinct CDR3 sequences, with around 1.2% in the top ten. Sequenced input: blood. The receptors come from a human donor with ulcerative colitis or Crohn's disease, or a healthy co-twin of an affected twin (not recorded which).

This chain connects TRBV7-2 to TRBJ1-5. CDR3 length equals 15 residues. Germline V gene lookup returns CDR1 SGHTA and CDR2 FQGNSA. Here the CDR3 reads CASSPGWGLDQPQHF.

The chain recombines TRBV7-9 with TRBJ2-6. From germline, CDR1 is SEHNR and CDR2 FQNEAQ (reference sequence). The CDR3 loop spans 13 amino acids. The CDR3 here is CATILTGANVLTF.

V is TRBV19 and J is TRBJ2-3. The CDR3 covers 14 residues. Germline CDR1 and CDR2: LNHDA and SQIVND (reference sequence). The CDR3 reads CASSVAASTDTQYF.

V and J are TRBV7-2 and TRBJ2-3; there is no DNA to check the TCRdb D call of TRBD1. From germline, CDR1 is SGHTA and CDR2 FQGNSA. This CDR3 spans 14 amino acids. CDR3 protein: CASSQDRGRDTQYF.

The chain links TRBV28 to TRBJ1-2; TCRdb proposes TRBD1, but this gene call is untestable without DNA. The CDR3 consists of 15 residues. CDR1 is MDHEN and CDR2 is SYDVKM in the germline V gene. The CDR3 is CASSLAPDRLYGYTF.

CDR3: CASSVEPPGEKLFF. The chain employs TRBV9 and TRBJ1-4; the TRBD1 assignment by TCRdb is unverifiable without DNA. The CDR3 spans 14 residues. CDR1 and CDR2 from the germline V gene are SGDLS and YYNGEE.

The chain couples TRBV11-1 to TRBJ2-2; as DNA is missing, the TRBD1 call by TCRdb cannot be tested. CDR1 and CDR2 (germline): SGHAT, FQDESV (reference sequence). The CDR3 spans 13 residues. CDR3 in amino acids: CASSLDRAGELFF.

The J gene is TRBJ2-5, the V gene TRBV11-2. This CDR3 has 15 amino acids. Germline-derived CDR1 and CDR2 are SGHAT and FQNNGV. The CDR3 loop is CASSLAWGGQETQYF.

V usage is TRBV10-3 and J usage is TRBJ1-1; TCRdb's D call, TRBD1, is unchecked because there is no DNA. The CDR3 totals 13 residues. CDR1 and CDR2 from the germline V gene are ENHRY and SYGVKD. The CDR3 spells CAIRWGVETEAFF.

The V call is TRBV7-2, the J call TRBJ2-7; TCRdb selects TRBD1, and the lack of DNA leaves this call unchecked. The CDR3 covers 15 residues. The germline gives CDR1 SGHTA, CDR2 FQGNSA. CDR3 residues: CASSSSGTVNYEQYF.

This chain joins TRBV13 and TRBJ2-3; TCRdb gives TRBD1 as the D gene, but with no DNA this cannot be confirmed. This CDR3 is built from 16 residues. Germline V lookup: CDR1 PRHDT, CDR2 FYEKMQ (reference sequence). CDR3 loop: CASSDRGQGVGDTQYF. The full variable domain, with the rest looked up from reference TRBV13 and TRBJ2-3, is AAGVIQSPRHLIKEKRETATLKCYPIPRHDTVYWYQQGPGQDPQFLISFYEKMQSDKGSIPDRFSAQQFSDYHSELNMSSLELGDSALYFCASSDRGQGVGDTQYFGPGTRLTVL.

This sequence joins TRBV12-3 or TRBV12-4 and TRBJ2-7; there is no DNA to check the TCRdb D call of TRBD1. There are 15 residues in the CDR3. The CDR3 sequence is CASSFSGFRRHEQYF.

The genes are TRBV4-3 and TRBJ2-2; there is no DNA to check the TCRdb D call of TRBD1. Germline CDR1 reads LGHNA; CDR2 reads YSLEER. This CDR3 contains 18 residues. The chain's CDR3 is CASSRTTPGTDDSGELFF.

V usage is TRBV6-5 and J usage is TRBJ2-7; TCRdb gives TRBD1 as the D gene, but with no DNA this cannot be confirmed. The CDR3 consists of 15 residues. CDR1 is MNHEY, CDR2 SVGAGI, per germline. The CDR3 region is CASSYGTGSPWEQYF.

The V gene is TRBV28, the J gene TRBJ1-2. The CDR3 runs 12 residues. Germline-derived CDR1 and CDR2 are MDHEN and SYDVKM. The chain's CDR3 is CASSELTPGYTF.

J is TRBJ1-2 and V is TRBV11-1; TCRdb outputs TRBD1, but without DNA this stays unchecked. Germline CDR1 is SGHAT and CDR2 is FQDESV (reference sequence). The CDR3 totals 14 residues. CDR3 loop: CASRPGTGVYGYTF.

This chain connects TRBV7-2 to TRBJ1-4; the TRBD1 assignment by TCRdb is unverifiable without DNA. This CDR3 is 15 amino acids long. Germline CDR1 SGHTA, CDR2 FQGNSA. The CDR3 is CASSLAGGQGEKLFF.

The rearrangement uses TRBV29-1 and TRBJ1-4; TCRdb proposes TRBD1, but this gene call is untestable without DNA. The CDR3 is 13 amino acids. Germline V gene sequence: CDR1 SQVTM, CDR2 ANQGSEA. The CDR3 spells CSVLWTGREKLFF.

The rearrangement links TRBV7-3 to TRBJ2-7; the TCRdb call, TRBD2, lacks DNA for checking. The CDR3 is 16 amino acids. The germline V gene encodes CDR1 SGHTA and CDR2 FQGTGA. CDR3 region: CASSLTRAGGSYEQYF.

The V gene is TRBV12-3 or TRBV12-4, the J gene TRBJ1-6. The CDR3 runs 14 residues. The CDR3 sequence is CASSLGRSNSPLHF.

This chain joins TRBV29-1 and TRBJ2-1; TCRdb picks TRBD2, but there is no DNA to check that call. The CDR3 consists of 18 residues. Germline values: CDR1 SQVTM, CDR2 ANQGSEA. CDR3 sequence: CSVRGASGRQSSYNEQFF.

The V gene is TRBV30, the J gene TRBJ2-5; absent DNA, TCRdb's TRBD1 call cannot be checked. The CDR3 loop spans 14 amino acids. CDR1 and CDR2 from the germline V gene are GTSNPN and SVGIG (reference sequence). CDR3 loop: CAWSVRRGSAAQYF.

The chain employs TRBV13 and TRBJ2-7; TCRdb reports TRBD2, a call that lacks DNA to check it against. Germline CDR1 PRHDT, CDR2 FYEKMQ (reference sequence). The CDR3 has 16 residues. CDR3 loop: CASSRRTSGDPYEQYF.

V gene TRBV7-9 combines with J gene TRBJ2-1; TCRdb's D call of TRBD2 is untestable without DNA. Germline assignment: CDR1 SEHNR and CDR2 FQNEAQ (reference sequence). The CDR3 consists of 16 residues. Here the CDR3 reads CASSLAASGAVNEQFF.

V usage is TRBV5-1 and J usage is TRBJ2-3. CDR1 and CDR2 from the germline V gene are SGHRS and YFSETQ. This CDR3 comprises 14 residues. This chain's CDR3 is CASSLNGYTDTQYF.

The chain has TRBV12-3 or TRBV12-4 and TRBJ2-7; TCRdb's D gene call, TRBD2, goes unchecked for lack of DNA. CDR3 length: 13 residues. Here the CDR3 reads CASGPALKAEQYF.

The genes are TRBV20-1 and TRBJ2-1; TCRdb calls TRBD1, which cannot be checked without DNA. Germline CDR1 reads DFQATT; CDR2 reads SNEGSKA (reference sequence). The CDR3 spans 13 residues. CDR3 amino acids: CSAMGEPSNEQFF.

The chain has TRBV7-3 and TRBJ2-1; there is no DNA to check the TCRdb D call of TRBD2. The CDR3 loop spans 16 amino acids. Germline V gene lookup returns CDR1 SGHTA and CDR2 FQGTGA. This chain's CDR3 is CASSLGELAGNNEQFF.

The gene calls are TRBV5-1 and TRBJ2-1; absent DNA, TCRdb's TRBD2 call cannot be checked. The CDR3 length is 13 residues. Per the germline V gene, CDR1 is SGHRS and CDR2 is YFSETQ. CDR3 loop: CASSLTRDNEQFF.

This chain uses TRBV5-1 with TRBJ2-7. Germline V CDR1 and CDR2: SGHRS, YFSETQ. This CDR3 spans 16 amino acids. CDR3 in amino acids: CASSLEASRGPYEQYF.

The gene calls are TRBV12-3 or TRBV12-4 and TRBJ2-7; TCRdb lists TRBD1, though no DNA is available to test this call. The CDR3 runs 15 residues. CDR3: CASSLLSEAHREQYF.

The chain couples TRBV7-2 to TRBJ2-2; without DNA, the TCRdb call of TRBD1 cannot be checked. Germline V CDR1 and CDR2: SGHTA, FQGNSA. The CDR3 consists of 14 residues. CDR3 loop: CASSSAPNTGELFF. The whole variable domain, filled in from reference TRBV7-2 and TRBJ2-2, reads GAGVSQSPSNKVTEKGKDVELRCDPISGHTALYWYRQSLGQGLEFLIYFQGNSAPDKSGLPSDRFSAERTGGSVSTLTIQRTQQEDSAVYLCASSSAPNTGELFFGEGSRLTVL.